The 26 T cell receptor beta chains given below trace back to one sample, sequenced in a study of blood T cells in healthy people across ages. Alongside a J-beta primer mix, a sample-barcoded 5' primer served in a second PCR lasting roughly 7 to 11 cycles. TCRdb used MiXCR to reprocess the 5' RACE reads, holding one entry per CDR3 protein. This table has approximately 780,000 distinct CDR3 sequences, roughly 24% appearing once. The sample also formed part of further work on T cells of mothers and their children.

The sequenced sample consisted of blood. All receptors come from a boy between 10 and 17 years old in good health.

Only a few counts were recorded for this clonotype. The rearrangement uses TRBV9 and TRBJ2-5; 12 positions agree with TRBD2. The CDR3 totals 18 residues. The germline CDR1 and CDR2 sequences are SGDLS and YYNGEE. V was pared by 2 bases and J by 1 base, with 9 bases of the junction left unmatched. CDR3 residues: CASSVRPLAGGAQETQYF. The CDR3 DNA reads TGTGCCAGCAGCGTTCGCCCTCTAGCGGGGGGGGCCCAAGAGACCCAGTACTTC.

The J gene is TRBJ2-3, the V gene TRBV6-6, with a weak D call TRBD1 (6 bases). The CDR3 covers 14 residues. The V gene's germline CDR1 is MNHNY and CDR2 SVGAGI (reference sequence). V lost 8 bases, J lost 4 bases, and 16 bases lay in between. The CDR3 region has the DNA TGTGCCAGCGAGTACAGGGCAGGAGCAGATACGCAGTATTTT. Encoded protein: CASEYRAGADTQYF.

The chain is built from TRBV20-1 and TRBJ2-7; 12 nucleotides line up with TRBD2. The CDR3 consists of 15 residues. Germline-derived CDR1 and CDR2 are DFQATT and SNEGSKA (reference sequence). J was trimmed by 1 base and V by 3 bases; bases with no gene match: 4. The CDR3 DNA reads as TGCAGTGCTAGGCCCGGACTAGCGGGGTCCTACGAGCAGTACTTC. Protein sequence: CSARPGLAGSYEQYF.

This clonotype was detected only once. V and J are TRBV6-1 and TRBJ2-3; weak D call: TRBD2 (8 bases). Between the trimmed V and J ends, which lost 7 bases and 0 bases, there was a span of 26 bases. CDR1 and CDR2 from the germline V gene are MNHNS and SASEGT. CDR3 size: 19 residues. DNA of the CDR3: TGTGCCAGCAACCCAACAACAGGGGTAGCGGGGACTAGCACAGATACGCAGTATTTT. It translates to CASNPTTGVAGTSTDTQYF.

Only a few counts were recorded for this clonotype. The chain carries TRBV7-9 and TRBJ1-2; 9 nucleotides match TRBD1. The junction had 11 bases not matched to a gene; V was cut back by 5 bases and J by 1 base. The V gene's germline CDR1 is SEHNR and CDR2 FQNEAQ (reference sequence). The CDR3 extends over 17 amino acids. The DNA of the CDR3 is TGTGCCAGCAGCCGCCGGGACAGGGACCAAATTAACTATGGCTACACCTTC. This sequence encodes CASSRRDRDQINYGYTF.

V gene TRBV3-1 combines with J gene TRBJ2-7; TRBD1 agrees at 8 bases. The CDR3 spans 14 residues. With 1 base clipped from V and 9 bases from J, the junction kept 8 bases outside the gene matches. Germline lookup yields CDR1 LGHDT and CDR2 YNNKEL (reference sequence). This chain's CDR3 is CASSQVRGQVGQYF. In DNA form, the CDR3 reads TGTGCCAGCAGCCAAGTTCGGGGACAGGTTGGGCAGTACTTC.

The chain joins TRBV20-1 to TRBJ2-7, with D perhaps matching TRBD2 (7 bases). The CDR3 spans 15 residues. Trimming removed 3 bases at V and 2 bases at J, with 17 bases between. The germline CDR1 and CDR2 sequences are DFQATT and SNEGSKA (reference sequence). This CDR3 reads CSASPGARGTYEQYF. The CDR3 DNA is TGCAGTGCTAGTCCAGGGGCGCGGGGGACCTACGAGCAGTACTTC.

The rearrangement uses TRBV4-2 and TRBJ2-1, with D hard to call. Trimming stripped 3 bases from V and 3 bases from J, with 18 bases between. Per germline, CDR1 LGHNA and CDR2 YNFKEQ. The CDR3 sequence is 17 residues long. CDR3 in amino acids: CASSHDLGRGDYNEQFF. In DNA, the CDR3 is TGTGCCAGCAGCCACGACCTAGGCCGTGGCGACTACAATGAGCAGTTCTTC.

Only a few counts were recorded for this clonotype. The rearrangement joins TRBV15 to TRBJ2-5, with 8 bases that match TRBD2. With V trimmed by 8 bases and J by 2 bases, 4 bases remained unmatched. The CDR3 extends over 13 amino acids. Germline V CDR1 and CDR2: LNHNV, YYDKDF (reference sequence). The CDR3: CATFSGAQETQYF. In DNA, the CDR3 is TGTGCCACCTTTAGCGGGGCGCAAGAGACCCAGTACTTC.

This clonotype was counted only a few times. This chain uses TRBV30 with TRBJ1-5; D may be TRBD1 (6 bases). V dropped 2 bases and J dropped 5 bases, with 13 bases sitting between them. The CDR3 has 14 amino acids. Per germline, CDR1 GTSNPN and CDR2 SVGIG (reference sequence). The CDR3 loop reads CAWSHRVGDQPQHF. The CDR3 DNA reads TGTGCCTGGAGTCACAGGGTGGGCGATCAGCCCCAGCATTTT.

The rearrangement uses TRBV20-1 and TRBJ2-7; 10 bases align to TRBD2. The CDR3 loop spans 15 amino acids. V lost 3 bases and J lost 7; bases outside the gene matches: 12. Germline V CDR1 and CDR2: DFQATT, SNEGSKA (reference sequence). CDR3 DNA sequence: TGCAGTGCTAGCCGGGGGGCTAGCGGGGGTGGAGAGCAGTACTTC. The encoded protein is CSASRGASGGGEQYF.

The chain is built from TRBV29-1 and TRBJ2-5, with TRBD1 matching over 8 bases. TRBJ2-1 matches the DNA end more closely, so the J call is doubtful. Germline-derived CDR1 and CDR2 are SQVTM and ANQGSEA. The CDR3 has 11 residues. CDR3 nucleotide sequence: TGCAGCGAAGGGACAGGCGACGAGCAGTTCTTC. Translating it yields CSEGTGDEQFF.

The V gene is TRBV9, the J gene TRBJ2-2; D unresolved. This CDR3 has 14 residues. Trimming removed 0 bases at V and 6 bases at J, with 9 bases between. The germline V gene encodes CDR1 SGDLS and CDR2 YYNGEE. Written as DNA, the CDR3 is TGTGCCAGCAGCGTAGACCCGGCACCCGGGGAGCTGTTTTTT. This gives the protein CASSVDPAPGELFF.

This clonotype was counted only a few times. The V call is TRBV27, the J call TRBJ2-3; 7 nucleotides align to TRBD2. With 5 bases clipped from V and 6 bases from J, the junction kept 11 bases outside the gene matches. The CDR3 extends over 15 amino acids. Germline CDR1 and CDR2: MNHEY and SMNVEV (reference sequence). DNA of the CDR3: TGTGCCAGCAGTCCTTACCGGGAGGAGGGGGATACGCAGTATTTT. This encodes CASSPYREEGDTQYF.

This clonotype was counted between two and nine times. The chain joins TRBV4-1 to TRBJ1-4; maybe TRBD1 (5 bases). The V end was cut by 2 bases, the J end by 6 bases, with 16 bases between. The germline V gene has CDR1 MGHRA and CDR2 YSYEKL. This CDR3 has 16 amino acids. CDR3 sequence reads: CASSQNGAPRDEKLFF. CDR3 coding DNA: TGCGCCAGCAGCCAAAATGGGGCGCCGAGGGATGAAAAACTGTTTTTT.

This clonotype appeared a single time. V and J are TRBV10-3 and TRBJ1-1; TRBD1 matches 10 bases. Germline loops: CDR1 ENHRY, CDR2 SYGVKD. The CDR3 has 14 amino acids. With V trimmed by 8 bases and J by 1 base, 4 bases remained unmatched. In nucleotides, the CDR3 is TGTGCCATCGTTGGGGACAGGGGGAACACTGAAGCTTTCTTT. This codes for CAIVGDRGNTEAFF.

This clonotype has only a few counts. The chain uses TRBV7-2 and TRBJ2-1; D unclear. This CDR3 has 13 residues. Germline lookup yields CDR1 SGHTA and CDR2 FQGNSA. Trimming left V 4 bases short and J 8 bases short, with 12 bases between. In DNA form, the CDR3 reads TGTGCCAGCAGCTATAGGGAAGCCTATGAGCAGTTCTTC. The encoded protein is CASSYREAYEQFF.

This clonotype was recorded a few times. The chain links TRBV28 to TRBJ2-1; TRBD2 matches at 7 bases. This CDR3 spans 13 amino acids. Trimming took 5 bases from V and 7 from J; bases not matched to a gene: 5. The germline V gene has CDR1 MDHEN and CDR2 SYDVKM. This CDR3 reads CASSAWTRNEQFF. The DNA of the CDR3 is TGTGCCAGCAGTGCCTGGACTAGGAATGAGCAGTTCTTC.

The V call is TRBV7-2, the J call TRBJ1-5, with a weak D call TRBD1 (5 bases). V was clipped by 3 bases and J by 5 bases, with 11 bases between them. The germline gives CDR1 SGHTA, CDR2 FQGNSA. The CDR3 has 14 amino acids. The CDR3 region has the DNA TGTGCCAGCAGCTTGCCAGGGCTGGATCAGCCCCAGCATTTT. Its protein product is CASSLPGLDQPQHF.

This clonotype was counted a few times. This chain links TRBV12-3 or TRBV12-4 with TRBJ2-2; possible D gene TRBD1, 6 bases. This CDR3 has 14 residues. The ends were cut back, 6 bases at V and 6 bases at J, with 14 bases in the middle. CDR3 DNA sequence: TGTGCCAGCAGAGTAACAGGGCCGGCCGGGGAGCTGTTTTTT. Protein: CASRVTGPAGELFF.

The gene calls are TRBV5-1 and TRBJ2-5, with TRBD1 matching 10 bases. The CDR3 is 15 amino acids. With V trimmed by 5 bases and J by 5 bases, 9 bases remained unmatched. The V gene's germline CDR1 is SGHRS and CDR2 YFSETQ. CDR3 region: CASSSDRGRRETQYF. DNA of the CDR3: TGCGCCAGCAGTTCAGACAGGGGGCGCCGGGAGACCCAGTACTTC. The full variable domain, with the rest looked up from reference TRBV5-1 and TRBJ2-5, is KAGVTQTPRYLIKTRGQQVTLSCSPISGHRSVSWYQQTPGQGLQFLFEYFSETQRNKGNFPGRFSGRQFSNSRSEMNVSTLELGDSALYLCASSSDRGRRETQYFGPGTRLLVL.

The CDR3 sequence is CASSLGGALYNEQFF. CDR3 DNA: TGTGCCAGCAGTTTAGGGGGGGCCCTCTACAATGAGCAGTTCTTC. V usage is TRBV12-3 or TRBV12-4 and J usage is TRBJ2-1; the D call may be TRBD1 or TRBD2 (6 bases each). The germline V and J ends were trimmed by 1 base and 3 bases, with 10 bases remaining between them. The CDR3 runs 15 residues.

This clonotype was detected a few times. The chain combines TRBV29-1 with TRBJ2-1; no definite D call. The CDR3 runs 14 residues. Germline V gene lookup returns CDR1 SQVTM and CDR2 ANQGSEA. V shed 6 bases and J shed 4 bases, with 16 bases lying between them. The CDR3 reads CSVDDLGLYNEQFF. DNA of the CDR3: TGCAGCGTCGACGACCTAGGCCTATACAATGAGCAGTTCTTC.

This clonotype has a handful of counts. The CDR3 is CASSLTRSEQYF. For the CDR3, the DNA is TGCGCCAGCAGCTTGACTAGGTCAGAGCAGTACTTC. This chain joins TRBV5-1 and TRBJ2-5, with D possibly TRBD2 on 5 matching bases. V lost 1 base and J lost 11, with 12 bases in between. CDR3 length: 12 residues. Germline V lookup: CDR1 SGHRS, CDR2 YFSETQ.

The V call is TRBV10-3, the J call TRBJ2-5; D not certain. Looked up from germline, CDR1 is ENHRY and CDR2 is SYGVKD. The CDR3 sequence is 17 residues long. With 1 base removed from V and 0 bases from J, the gap between germline ends came to 15 bases. CDR3 DNA: TGTGCCATCAGTGAGTTCCTTAGGACGAAGTACCAAGAGACCCAGTACTTC. Protein product: CAISEFLRTKYQETQYF.

The chain employs TRBV5-5 and TRBJ2-1; TRBD2 matches 7 bases. V was clipped by 3 bases and J by 7 bases; unmatched bases: 10. This CDR3 has 15 residues. Germline V CDR1 and CDR2: SGHKS, YYEKEE (reference sequence). The CDR3 spells CASSWGGRGENEQFF. CDR3 DNA: TGTGCCAGCAGCTGGGGGGGTCGGGGGGAAAATGAGCAGTTCTTC.